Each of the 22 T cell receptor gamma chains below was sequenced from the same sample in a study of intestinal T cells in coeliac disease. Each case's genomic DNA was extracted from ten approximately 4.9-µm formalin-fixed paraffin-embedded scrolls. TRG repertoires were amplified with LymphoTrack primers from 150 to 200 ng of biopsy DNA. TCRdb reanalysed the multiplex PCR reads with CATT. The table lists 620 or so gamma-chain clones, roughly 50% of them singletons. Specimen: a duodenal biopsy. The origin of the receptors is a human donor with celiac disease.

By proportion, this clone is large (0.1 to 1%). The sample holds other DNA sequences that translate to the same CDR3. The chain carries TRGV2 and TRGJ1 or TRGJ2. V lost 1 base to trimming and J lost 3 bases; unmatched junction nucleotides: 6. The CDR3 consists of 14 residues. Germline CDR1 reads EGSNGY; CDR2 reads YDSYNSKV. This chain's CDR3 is CATWDGPFYYKKLF. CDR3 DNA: TGTGCCACCTGGGACGGTCCGTTTTATTATAAGAAACTCTTT.

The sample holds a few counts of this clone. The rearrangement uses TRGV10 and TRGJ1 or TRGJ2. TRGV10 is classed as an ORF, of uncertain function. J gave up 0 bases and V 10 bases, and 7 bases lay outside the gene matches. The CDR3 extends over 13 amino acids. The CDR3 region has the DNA TGTGCTGCGTTGGGTGAGAATTATTATAAGAAACTCTTT. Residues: CAALGENYYKKLF.

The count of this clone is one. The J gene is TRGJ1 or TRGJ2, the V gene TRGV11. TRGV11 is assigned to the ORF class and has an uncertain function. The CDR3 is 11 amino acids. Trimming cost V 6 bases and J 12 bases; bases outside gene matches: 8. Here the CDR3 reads CACWIEAWKLF. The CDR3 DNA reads TGTGCCTGCTGGATTGAGGCATGGAAACTCTTT.

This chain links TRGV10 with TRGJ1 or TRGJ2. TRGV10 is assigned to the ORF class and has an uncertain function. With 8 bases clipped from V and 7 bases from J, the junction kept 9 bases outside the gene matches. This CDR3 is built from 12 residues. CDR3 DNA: TGTGCTGCGTGGGATCTGTTATATAAGAAACTCTTT. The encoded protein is CAAWDLLYKKLF.

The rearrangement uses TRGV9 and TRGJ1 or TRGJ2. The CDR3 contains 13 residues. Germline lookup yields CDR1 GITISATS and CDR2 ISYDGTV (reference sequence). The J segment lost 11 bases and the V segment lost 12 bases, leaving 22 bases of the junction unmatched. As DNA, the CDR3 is TGTGCCCTTGTGGGAGGTGCCCCCCCGGAGAAACTCTTT. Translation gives CALVGGAPPEKLF.

CDR3 in amino acids: CACWIRHRLYKKLF. The CDR3 region has the DNA TGTGCCTGCTGGATTAGGCACCGATTATATAAGAAACTCTTT. V and J are TRGV11 and TRGJ1 or TRGJ2. TRGV11 is an ORF, and what it does is uncertain. The junction had 6 bases not matched to a gene; V was cut back by 0 bases and J by 7 bases. The CDR3 is made up of 14 amino acids.

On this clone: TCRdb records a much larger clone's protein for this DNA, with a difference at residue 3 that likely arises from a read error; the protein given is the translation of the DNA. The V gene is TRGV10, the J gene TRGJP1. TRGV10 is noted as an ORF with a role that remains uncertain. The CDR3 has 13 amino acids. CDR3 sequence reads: CAGWDTTGWFKIF. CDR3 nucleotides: TGTGCTGGGTGGGATACCACTGGTTGGTTCAAGATATTT.

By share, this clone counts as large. CDR3 sequence: CATWDAPNYKKLF. The CDR3 nucleotides read TGTGCCACCTGGGATGCCCCTAATTATAAGAAACTCTTT. The rearrangement uses TRGV8 and TRGJ1 or TRGJ2. Germline CDR1 reads VENAVY; CDR2 reads YDSYNSRV. V dropped 3 bases and J dropped 5; count of bases not matched to a gene: 7. CDR3 length: 13 amino acids.

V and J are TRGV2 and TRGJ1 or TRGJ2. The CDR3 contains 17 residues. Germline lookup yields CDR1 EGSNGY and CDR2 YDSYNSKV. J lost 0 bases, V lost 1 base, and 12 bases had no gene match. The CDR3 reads CATWDGLRMRNYYKKLF. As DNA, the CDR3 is TGTGCCACCTGGGACGGCCTTAGGATGAGGAATTATTATAAGAAACTCTTT.

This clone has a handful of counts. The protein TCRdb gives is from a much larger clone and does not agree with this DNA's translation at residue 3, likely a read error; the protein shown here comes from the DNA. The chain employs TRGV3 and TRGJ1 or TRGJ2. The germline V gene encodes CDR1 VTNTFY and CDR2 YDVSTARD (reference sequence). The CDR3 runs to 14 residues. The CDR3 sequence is CAAWDKGFYYKKLF. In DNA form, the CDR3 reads TGTGCCGCCTGGGACAAAGGGTTTTATTATAAGAAACTCTTT.

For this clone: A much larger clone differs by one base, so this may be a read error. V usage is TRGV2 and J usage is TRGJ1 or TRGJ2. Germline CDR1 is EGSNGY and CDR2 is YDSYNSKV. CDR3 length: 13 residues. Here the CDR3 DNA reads TGTGCCACCTGGTTGGGTTATTATTATAAGAAACTCTTC. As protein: CATWLGYYYKKLF.

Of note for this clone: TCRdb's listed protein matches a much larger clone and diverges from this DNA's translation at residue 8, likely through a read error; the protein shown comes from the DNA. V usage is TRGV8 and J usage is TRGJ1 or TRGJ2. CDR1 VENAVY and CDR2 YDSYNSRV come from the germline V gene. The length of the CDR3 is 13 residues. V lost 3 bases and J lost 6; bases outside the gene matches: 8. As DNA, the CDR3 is TGTGCCACCTGGGATTTAACTTGTTATAAGAAACTCTTT. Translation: CATWDLTCYKKLF.

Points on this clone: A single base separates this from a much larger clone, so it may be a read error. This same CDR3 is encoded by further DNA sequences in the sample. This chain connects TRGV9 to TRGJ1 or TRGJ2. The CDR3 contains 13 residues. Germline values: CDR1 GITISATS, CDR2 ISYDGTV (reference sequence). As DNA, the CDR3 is TGTGCCTTGTGGGAGGTTGGTTATTACAAGAAACTCTTT. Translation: CALWEVGYYKKLF.

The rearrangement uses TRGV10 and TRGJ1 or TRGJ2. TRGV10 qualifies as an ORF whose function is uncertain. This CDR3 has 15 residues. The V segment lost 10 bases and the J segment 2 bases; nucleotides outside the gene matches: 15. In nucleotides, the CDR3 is TGTGCTGCGTTGGGACTCCCCCTATATTATTATAAGAAACTCTTT. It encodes CAALGLPLYYYKKLF.

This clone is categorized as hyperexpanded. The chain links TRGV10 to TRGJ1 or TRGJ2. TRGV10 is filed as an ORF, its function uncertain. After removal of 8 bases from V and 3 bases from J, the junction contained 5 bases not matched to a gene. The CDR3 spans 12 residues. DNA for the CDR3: TGTGCTGCGTGGGTCATTTATTATAAGAAACTCTTT. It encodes CAAWVIYYKKLF.

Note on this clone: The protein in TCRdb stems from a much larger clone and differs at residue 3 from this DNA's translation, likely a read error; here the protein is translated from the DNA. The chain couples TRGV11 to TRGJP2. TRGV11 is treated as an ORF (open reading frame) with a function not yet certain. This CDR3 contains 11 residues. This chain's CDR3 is CARWIYWIKTF. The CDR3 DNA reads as TGTGCCCGCTGGATCTATTGGATCAAGACGTTT.

The CDR3 loop is CATWTGIGNSSDWIKTF. CDR3 DNA sequence: TGTGCCACCTGGACAGGTATAGGGAATAGTAGTGATTGGATCAAGACGTTT. J is TRGJP2 and V is TRGV3. Germline loops: CDR1 VTNTFY, CDR2 YDVSTARD (reference sequence). Trimming removed 6 bases from V and 0 bases from J; junction bases left unmatched: 13. The CDR3 runs 17 residues.

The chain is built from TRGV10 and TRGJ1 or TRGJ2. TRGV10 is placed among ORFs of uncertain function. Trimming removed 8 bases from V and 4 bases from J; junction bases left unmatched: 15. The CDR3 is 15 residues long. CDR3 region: CAAWDYKSVYYKKLF. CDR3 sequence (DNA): TGTGCTGCGTGGGATTATAAGTCGGTATATTATAAGAAACTCTTT.

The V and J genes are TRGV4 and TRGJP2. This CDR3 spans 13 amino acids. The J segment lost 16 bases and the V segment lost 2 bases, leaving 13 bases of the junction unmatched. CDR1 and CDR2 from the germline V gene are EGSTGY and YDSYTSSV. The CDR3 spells CATWDVLGRTKTF. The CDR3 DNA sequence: TGTGCCACCTGGGATGTCCTAGGAAGGACCAAGACGTTT.

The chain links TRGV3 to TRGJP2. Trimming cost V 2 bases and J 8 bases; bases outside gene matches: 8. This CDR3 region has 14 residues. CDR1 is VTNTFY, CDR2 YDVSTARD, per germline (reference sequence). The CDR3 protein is CATWDMAVDWIKTF. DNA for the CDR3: TGTGCCACCTGGGACATGGCGGTAGATTGGATCAAGACGTTT.

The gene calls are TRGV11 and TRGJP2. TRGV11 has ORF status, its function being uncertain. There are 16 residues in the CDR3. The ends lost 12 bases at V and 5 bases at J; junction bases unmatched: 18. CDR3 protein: CACLGLSPRSDWIKTF. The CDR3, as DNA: TGTGCCTGCCTAGGATTGAGCCCCAGAAGTGATTGGATCAAGACGTTT.

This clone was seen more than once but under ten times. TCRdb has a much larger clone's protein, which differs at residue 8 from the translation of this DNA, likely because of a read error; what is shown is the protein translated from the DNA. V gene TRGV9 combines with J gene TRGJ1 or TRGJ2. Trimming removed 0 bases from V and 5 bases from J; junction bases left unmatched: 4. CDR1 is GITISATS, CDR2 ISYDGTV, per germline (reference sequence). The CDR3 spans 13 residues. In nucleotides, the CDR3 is TGTGCCTTGTGGGAGGTGTACCATTATAAGAAACTCTTT. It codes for CALWEVYHYKKLF.